This TCR beta chain was documented in a study of blood T cell repertoires in COVID-19. The V and J ends lost 3 bases and 0 bases, in that order; junction bases with no gene match: 4. Per the germline V gene, CDR1 is LNHDA and CDR2 is SQIVND (reference sequence). The CDR3 spans 16 residues. Authors' analysis steps: Scientists estimated how many nucleated cells there were by amplifying reference gene primers. Clones were sequenced by immunoSEQ multiplex PCR, and TCRdb holds only the in-frame ones, with some missing. V and J calls and clone size are given by that table; D and trimming were obtained from the DNA. Of about 200,000 clones detected, approximately 90% appear once; the ten largest clones hold around a fifth.

This chain uses TRBV19 with TRBJ1-3, with 8 bases aligning to TRBD1. The source material was peripheral blood. The clonotype was recovered from a man aged 55-75 years with active or convalescent COVID-19. The CDR3, as DNA: TGTGCCAGTAGTATCCGACAGGGGTCCTCTGGAAACACCATATATTTT. Translated: CASSIRQGSSGNTIYF.